Listed below are T cell receptor beta chains from one sample, sequenced in a study of shared clonotypes between healthy human individuals. Clones were read by immunoSEQ multiplex PCR, and TCRdb kept only the in-frame ones, dropping some. Here the sample spans approximately 980,000 clones, over 75% being singletons. The sequenced sample was memory CD4+ T cells sorted from blood. The origin of the receptors is a man in his late teens or twenties in good health. The CDR3 runs from the conserved cysteine through the conserved F or W. Each record gives: CDR3 protein, V gene, J gene, clone size. Part of the rows lack a size; the others show once, few, many or a class for expanded clones.

CASSDPAGTGNTEAFF	TRBV10-2	TRBJ1-1	few
CASSSGTLLHF	TRBV28	TRBJ1-6	.
CSAQGSDYTQYF	TRBV29-1	TRBJ2-3	.
CASSPEAGVDIQYF	TRBV7-9	TRBJ2-4	.
CASSNRQVPYGYTF	TRBV5-6	TRBJ1-2	.
CASSLVEGMGSPLHF	TRBV5-1	TRBJ1-6	.
CASGLAASTDTQYF	TRBV6-1	TRBJ2-3	.
CASSTRRAYGYTF	TRBV6-1	TRBJ1-2	many
CASSRTGVTSTDTQYF	TRBV5-6	TRBJ2-3	.
CAWFRDRGSKSSYEQYF	TRBV30	.	.
CASSPSQGETQYF	TRBV18	TRBJ2-5	.
CASSLDSGSSPLHF	TRBV5-1	TRBJ1-6	once
CASSPQERQGRNTEAFF	TRBV7-9	TRBJ1-1	.
CASSLGPGGKETQYF	TRBV7-2	TRBJ2-5	few
CAWSVGQGGRSGYTF	TRBV30	TRBJ1-2	.
CASSAHRDKSTDTQYF	TRBV6-1	TRBJ2-3	.
CASSYSEGTLNGYTF	TRBV6-6	TRBJ1-2	.
CASSFGGGFTGELFF	TRBV5-1	TRBJ2-2	.
CASSQEVTRYADTQYF	TRBV14	TRBJ2-3	.
CASSLRTSGLGEQFF	TRBV27	TRBJ2-1	.
CAISESTSGSLVGEQFF	TRBV10-3	TRBJ2-1	.
CASSPGGRNYGYTF	TRBV5-1	TRBJ1-2	few